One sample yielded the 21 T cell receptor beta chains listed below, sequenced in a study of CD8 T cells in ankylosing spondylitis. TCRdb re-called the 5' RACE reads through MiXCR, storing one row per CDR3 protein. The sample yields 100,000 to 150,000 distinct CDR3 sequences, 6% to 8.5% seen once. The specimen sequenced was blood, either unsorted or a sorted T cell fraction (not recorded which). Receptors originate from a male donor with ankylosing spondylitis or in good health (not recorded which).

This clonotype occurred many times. CDR3 region: CASSSGGEMNTEAFF. CDR3 DNA sequence: TGCGCCAGCAGCTCGGGGGGGGAGATGAACACTGAAGCTTTCTTT. The J gene is TRBJ1-1, the V gene TRBV5-1, with D possibly being TRBD1 (5 bases). Germline CDR1 and CDR2: SGHRS and YFSETQ. The CDR3 loop spans 15 amino acids. Trimming removed 3 bases from V and 0 bases from J, with 12 bases in between.

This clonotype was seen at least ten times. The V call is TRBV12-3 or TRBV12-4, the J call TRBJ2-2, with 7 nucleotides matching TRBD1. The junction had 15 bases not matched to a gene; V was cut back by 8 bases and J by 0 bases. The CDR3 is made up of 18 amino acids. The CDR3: CASVGGRWLVSNTGELFF. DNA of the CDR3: TGTGCCAGCGTAGGGGGCCGTTGGCTGGTGTCGAACACCGGGGAGCTGTTTTTT.

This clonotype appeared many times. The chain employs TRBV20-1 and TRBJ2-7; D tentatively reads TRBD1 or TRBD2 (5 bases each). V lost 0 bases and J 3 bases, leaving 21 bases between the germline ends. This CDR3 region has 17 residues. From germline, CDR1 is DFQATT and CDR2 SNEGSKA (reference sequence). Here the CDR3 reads CSAREILRDALDYEQYF. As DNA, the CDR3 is TGCAGTGCTAGAGAGATCCTCCGGGACGCCCTGGACTACGAGCAGTACTTC.

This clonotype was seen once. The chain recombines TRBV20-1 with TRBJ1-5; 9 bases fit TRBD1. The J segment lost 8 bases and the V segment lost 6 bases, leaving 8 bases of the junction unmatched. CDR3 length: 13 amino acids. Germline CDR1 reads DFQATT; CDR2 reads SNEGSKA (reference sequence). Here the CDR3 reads CSAPRDREEPQHF. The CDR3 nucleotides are TGCAGTGCACCCCGGGACAGGGAGGAGCCCCAGCATTTT.

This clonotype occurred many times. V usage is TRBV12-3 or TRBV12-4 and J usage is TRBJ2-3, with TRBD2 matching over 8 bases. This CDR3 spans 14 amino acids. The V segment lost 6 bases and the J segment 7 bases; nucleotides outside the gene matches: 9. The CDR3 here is CASSSGGGFNTQYF. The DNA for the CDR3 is TGTGCCAGCAGCTCCGGGGGGGGTTTTAATACGCAGTATTTT.

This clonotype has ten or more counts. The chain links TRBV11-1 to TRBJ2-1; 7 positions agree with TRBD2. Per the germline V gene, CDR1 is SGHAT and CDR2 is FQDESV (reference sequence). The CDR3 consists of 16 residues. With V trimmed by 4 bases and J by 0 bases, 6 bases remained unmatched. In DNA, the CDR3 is TGTGCCAGCAGCTCTAGCGGAGAAAGCTCCTACAATGAGCAGTTCTTC. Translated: CASSSSGESSYNEQFF. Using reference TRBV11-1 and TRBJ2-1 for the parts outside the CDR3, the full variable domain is EAEVAQSPRYKITEKSQAVAFWCDPISGHATLYWYRQILGQGPELLVQFQDESVVDDSQLPKDRFSAERLKGVDSTLKIQPAELGDSAMYLCASSSSGESSYNEQFFGPGTRLTVL.

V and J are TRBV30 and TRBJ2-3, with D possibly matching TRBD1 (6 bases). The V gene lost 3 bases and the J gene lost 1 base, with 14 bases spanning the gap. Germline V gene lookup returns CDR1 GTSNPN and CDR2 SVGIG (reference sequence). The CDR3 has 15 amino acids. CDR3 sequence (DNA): TGTGCCTGGAGAGGTGGGGCAGGGGGCACAGATACGCAGTATTTT. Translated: CAWRGGAGGTDTQYF.

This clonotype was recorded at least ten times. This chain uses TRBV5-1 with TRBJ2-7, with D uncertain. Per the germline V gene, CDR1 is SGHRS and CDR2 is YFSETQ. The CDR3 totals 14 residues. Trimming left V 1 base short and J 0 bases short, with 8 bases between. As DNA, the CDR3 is TGCGCCAGCAGCTTGCAACACACCTCCTACGAGCAGTACTTC. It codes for CASSLQHTSYEQYF. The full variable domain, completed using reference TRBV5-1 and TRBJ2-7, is KAGVTQTPRYLIKTRGQQVTLSCSPISGHRSVSWYQQTPGQGLQFLFEYFSETQRNKGNFPGRFSGRQFSNSRSEMNVSTLELGDSALYLCASSLQHTSYEQYFGPGTRLTVT.

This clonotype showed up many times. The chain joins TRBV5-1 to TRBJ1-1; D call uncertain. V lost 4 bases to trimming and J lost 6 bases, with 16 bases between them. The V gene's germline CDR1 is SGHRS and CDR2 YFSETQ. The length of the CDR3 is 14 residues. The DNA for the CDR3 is TGCGCCAGCAGCCCGGCCAAGGCAGCCGCTGAAGCTTTCTTT. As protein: CASSPAKAAAEAFF.

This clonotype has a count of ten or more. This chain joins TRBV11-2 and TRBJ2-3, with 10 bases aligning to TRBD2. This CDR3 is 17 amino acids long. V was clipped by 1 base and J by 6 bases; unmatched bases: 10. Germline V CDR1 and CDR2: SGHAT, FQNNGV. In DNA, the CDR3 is TGTGCCAGCAGCTTAGTAGCGCTAGCGGGAGTCGGGGATACGCAGTATTTT. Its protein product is CASSLVALAGVGDTQYF.

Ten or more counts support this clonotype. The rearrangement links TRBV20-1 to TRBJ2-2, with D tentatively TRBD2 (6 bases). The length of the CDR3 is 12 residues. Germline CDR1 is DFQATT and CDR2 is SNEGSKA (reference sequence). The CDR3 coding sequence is TGCATCGGGCGGGGATGGACCGGGGAGCTGTTTTTT. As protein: CIGRGWTGELFF.

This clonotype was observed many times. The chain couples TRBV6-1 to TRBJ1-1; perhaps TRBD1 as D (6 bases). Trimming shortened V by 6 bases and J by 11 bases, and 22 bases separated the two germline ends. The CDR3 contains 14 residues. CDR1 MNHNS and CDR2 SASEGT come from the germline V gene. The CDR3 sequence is CASSTLTGRHLAFF. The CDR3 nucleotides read TGTGCCAGCAGCACCCTGACAGGCCGACACTTGGCTTTCTTT.

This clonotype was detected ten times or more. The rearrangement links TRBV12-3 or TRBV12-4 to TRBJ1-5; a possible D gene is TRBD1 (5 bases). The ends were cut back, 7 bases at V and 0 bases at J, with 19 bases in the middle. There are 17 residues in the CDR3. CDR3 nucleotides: TGTGCCAGCACTACGGATTGGGACCTTCGTAGCAATCAGCCCCAGCATTTT. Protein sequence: CASTTDWDLRSNQPQHF.

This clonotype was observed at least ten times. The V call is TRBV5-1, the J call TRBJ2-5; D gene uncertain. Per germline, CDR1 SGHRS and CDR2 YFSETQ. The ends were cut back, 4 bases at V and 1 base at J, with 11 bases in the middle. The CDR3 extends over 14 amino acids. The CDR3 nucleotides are TGCGCCAGCAGCGACCCTAGAGCCCAAGAGACCCAGTACTTC. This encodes CASSDPRAQETQYF.

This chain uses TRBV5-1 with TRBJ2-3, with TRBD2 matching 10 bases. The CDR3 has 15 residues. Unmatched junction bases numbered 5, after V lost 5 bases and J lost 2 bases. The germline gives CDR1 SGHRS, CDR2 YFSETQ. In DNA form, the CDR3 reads TGCGCCAGCAGGTCTAGCGGGAGCAACACAGATACGCAGTATTTT. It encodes CASRSSGSNTDTQYF.

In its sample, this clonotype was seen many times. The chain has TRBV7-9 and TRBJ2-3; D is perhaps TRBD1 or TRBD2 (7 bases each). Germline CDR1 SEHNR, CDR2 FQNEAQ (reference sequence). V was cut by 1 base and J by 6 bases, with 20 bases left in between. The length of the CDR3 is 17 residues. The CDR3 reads CASSLGGGQTSGDTQYF. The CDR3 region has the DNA TGTGCCAGCAGCTTAGGGGGGGGACAGACTTCAGGGGATACGCAGTATTTT. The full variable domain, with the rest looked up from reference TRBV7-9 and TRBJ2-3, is DTGVSQNPRHKITKRGQNVTFRCDPISEHNRLYWYRQTLGQGPEFLTYFQNEAQLEKSRLLSDRFSAERPKGSFSTLEIQRTEQGDSAMYLCASSLGGGQTSGDTQYFGPGTRLTVL.

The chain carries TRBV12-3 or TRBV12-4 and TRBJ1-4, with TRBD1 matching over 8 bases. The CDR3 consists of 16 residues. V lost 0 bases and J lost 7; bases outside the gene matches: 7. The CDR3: CASSLAPGQGIEKLFF. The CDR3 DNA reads TGTGCCAGCAGTTTAGCGCCCGGACAGGGCATTGAAAAACTGTTTTTT.

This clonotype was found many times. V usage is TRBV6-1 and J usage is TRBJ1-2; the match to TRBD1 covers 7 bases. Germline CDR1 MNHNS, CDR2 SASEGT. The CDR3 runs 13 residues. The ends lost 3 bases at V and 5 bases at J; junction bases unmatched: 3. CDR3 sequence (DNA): TGTGCCAGCAGTGAGGACAGGAGGTATGGCTACACCTTC. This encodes CASSEDRRYGYTF.

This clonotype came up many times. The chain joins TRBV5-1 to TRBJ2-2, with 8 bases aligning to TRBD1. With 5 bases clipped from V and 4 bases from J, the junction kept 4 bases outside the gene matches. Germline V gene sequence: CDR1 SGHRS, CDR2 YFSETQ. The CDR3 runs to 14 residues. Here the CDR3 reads CASRQTGATGELFF. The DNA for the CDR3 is TGCGCCAGCAGACAGACAGGGGCCACCGGGGAGCTGTTTTTT.

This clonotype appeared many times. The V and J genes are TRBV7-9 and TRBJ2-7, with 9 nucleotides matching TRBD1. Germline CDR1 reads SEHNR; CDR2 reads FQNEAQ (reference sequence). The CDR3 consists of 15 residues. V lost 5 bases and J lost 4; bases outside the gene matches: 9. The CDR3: CASSSPGQGIYEQYF. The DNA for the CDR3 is TGTGCCAGCAGCAGCCCGGGACAGGGAATATACGAGCAGTACTTC.

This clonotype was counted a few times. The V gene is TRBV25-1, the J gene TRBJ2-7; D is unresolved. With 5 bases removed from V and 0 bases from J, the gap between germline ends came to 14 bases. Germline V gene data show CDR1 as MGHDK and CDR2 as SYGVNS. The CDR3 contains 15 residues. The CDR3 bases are TGTGCCAGCAGTCGTGAGGCAGTGGGCTCCTACGAGCAGTACTTC. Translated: CASSREAVGSYEQYF.